This T cell receptor beta chain derives from a study of cytomegalovirus exposure and HLA in healthy donors. Whole-study context: In an earlier analysis, approximately 120 million unique TCR beta sequences were found from approximately 190 million T cells.

PCR amplification relied on 60 Vbeta primers (plus 13 Jbeta primers). Sequenced by immunoSEQ multiplex PCR; TCRdb stores in-frame clones only, minus some. The table shows about 69,000 clones, with 76% occurring only once. This CDR3 is 18 amino acids long. CDR1 is SGHNT and CDR2 is YYREEE in the germline V gene (reference sequence). V was pared by 0 bases and J by 2 bases, with 9 bases of the junction left unmatched. Study observations and caveats: It was reported in a later analysis that an Asian-associated ancestry cluster showed fewer N-insertions than the 666-donor mean. Later on, analysis showed that most CMV-associated TCR beta chains appeared to be HLA-restricted.

As for this clone: As yet, its antigen is unknown.

The sample taken for sequencing was PBMCs. This receptor was obtained from a man in his late teens or twenties in good health and CMV-seronegative. V is TRBV5-4 and J is TRBJ2-3; 10 bases are a match to TRBD2. CDR3 amino acids: CASSLEGSGGLYTDTQYF. Here the CDR3 DNA reads TGTGCCAGCAGCTTGGAGGGTAGCGGGGGGCTTTACACAGATACGCAGTATTTT.